A selection of T cell receptor beta chains follows, all from one sample in a study of T cells after yellow fever vaccination. TCRdb redid the calling of the 5' RACE reads with MiXCR, one entry per CDR3 protein. The sample carries roughly 96,000 distinct CDR3 sequences, more than 7.5% recorded once. Sequencing was performed on CD8+ T cells not binding an NS4B(214-222) dextramer, sorted from PBMCs, taken around 15 days after the first yellow fever vaccination. The receptors derive from a man between 18 and 35 years old who received the YFV17D yellow fever vaccine. Both conserved end residues are part of each CDR3. The order of the fields is D gene, clone size, J gene, V gene, CDR3 protein, CDR3 DNA. A D gene is named only where the DNA matches it firmly. Clone sizes are given selectively: once, few, many, or a class where the clone is expanded.

d_gene: TRBD2
abundance: many
j_gene: TRBJ2-2
v_gene: TRBV7-6
CDR3aa: CASRATSGGAIGELFF
CDR3nt: TGTGCCAGCAGAGCCACTAGCGGGGGGGCCATCGGGGAGCTGTTTTTT

d_gene: TRBD1
abundance: many
j_gene: TRBJ2-7
v_gene: TRBV12-3/TRBV12-4
CDR3aa: CASSLDRGNYEQYF
CDR3nt: TGTGCCAGCAGTTTGGACAGGGGGAACTACGAGCAGTACTTC

d_gene: -
abundance: few
j_gene: TRBJ2-2
v_gene: TRBV7-9
CDR3aa: CASSLVVHNTGELFF
CDR3nt: TGTGCCAGCAGCTTAGTAGTCCACAACACCGGGGAGCTGTTTTTT

d_gene: -
abundance: -
j_gene: TRBJ2-3
v_gene: TRBV6-2/TRBV6-3
CDR3aa: CASRRGGVSDTQYF
CDR3nt: TGTGCCAGCCGAAGGGGCGGTGTGTCGGATACGCAGTATTTT

d_gene: -
abundance: many
j_gene: TRBJ2-7
v_gene: TRBV5-1
CDR3aa: CASSPGTAYEQYF
CDR3nt: TGCGCCAGCTCCCCAGGGACGGCGTACGAGCAGTACTTC

d_gene: -
abundance: -
j_gene: TRBJ2-7
v_gene: TRBV7-9
CDR3aa: CASSLGQDYEQYF
CDR3nt: TGTGCCAGCAGCTTAGGACAGGACTACGAGCAGTACTTC

d_gene: -
abundance: -
j_gene: TRBJ2-5
v_gene: TRBV7-9
CDR3aa: CASSFFVQVQETQYF
CDR3nt: TGTGCCAGCAGCTTCTTTGTCCAGGTTCAAGAGACCCAGTACTTC

d_gene: -
abundance: -
j_gene: TRBJ2-2
v_gene: TRBV7-9
CDR3aa: CASSLEWTAGELFF
CDR3nt: TGTGCCAGCAGCTTAGAGTGGACTGCCGGGGAGCTGTTTTTT

d_gene: TRBD1
abundance: -
j_gene: TRBJ1-3
v_gene: TRBV19
CDR3aa: CASSLDRGESGNTIYF
CDR3nt: TGTGCCAGTAGCCTGGACAGGGGGGAGTCTGGAAACACCATATATTTT

d_gene: TRBD1
abundance: few
j_gene: TRBJ2-1
v_gene: TRBV7-9
CDR3aa: CASSSGTGGYNEQFF
CDR3nt: TGTGCCAGCAGCTCCGGGACAGGGGGTTACAATGAGCAGTTCTTC

d_gene: -
abundance: -
j_gene: TRBJ2-5
v_gene: TRBV12-3/TRBV12-4
CDR3aa: CASSLGGQQETQYF
CDR3nt: TGTGCCAGCAGTTTAGGGGGGCAGCAAGAGACCCAGTACTTC

d_gene: -
abundance: -
j_gene: TRBJ2-5
v_gene: TRBV24-1
CDR3aa: CATSDRSRAWETQYF
CDR3nt: TGTGCCACCAGTGACCGTTCCAGGGCGTGGGAGACCCAGTACTTC

d_gene: -
abundance: few
j_gene: TRBJ1-5
v_gene: TRBV12-3/TRBV12-4
CDR3aa: CASSLSLSQPQHF
CDR3nt: TGTGCCAGCAGCCTGAGTTTGTCTCAGCCCCAGCATTTT

d_gene: -
abundance: -
j_gene: TRBJ1-2
v_gene: TRBV6-6
CDR3aa: CASSWGGYTF
CDR3nt: TGTGCCAGCAGTTGGGGGGGCTACACCTTC

d_gene: -
abundance: many
j_gene: TRBJ1-2
v_gene: TRBV29-1
CDR3aa: CSVVGGGYTF
CDR3nt: TGCAGCGTTGTCGGGGGAGGCTACACCTTC

d_gene: TRBD1
abundance: few
j_gene: TRBJ1-6
v_gene: TRBV27
CDR3aa: CASSAAGQGRILITYNSPLHF
CDR3nt: TGTGCCAGCAGTGCCGCGGGACAGGGCCGAATTCTAATTACCTATAATTCACCCCTCCACTTT

d_gene: TRBD1
abundance: few
j_gene: TRBJ1-2
v_gene: TRBV6-5
CDR3aa: CASTRTGDHGYTF
CDR3nt: TGTGCCAGCACCAGGACAGGGGATCATGGCTACACCTTC

d_gene: TRBD2
abundance: -
j_gene: TRBJ2-1
v_gene: TRBV6-1
CDR3aa: CASSISGGASNEQFF
CDR3nt: TGTGCCAGCAGTATAAGCGGGGGGGCCTCCAATGAGCAGTTCTTC

d_gene: -
abundance: -
j_gene: TRBJ2-1
v_gene: TRBV18
CDR3aa: CASSLPPYNEQFF
CDR3nt: TGTGCCAGCTCACTTCCCCCCTACAATGAGCAGTTCTTC

d_gene: TRBD1
abundance: -
j_gene: TRBJ1-1
v_gene: TRBV4-1
CDR3aa: CASSHPDRAGTEAFF
CDR3nt: TGCGCCAGCAGCCACCCGGACAGGGCGGGCACTGAAGCTTTCTTT

d_gene: -
abundance: many
j_gene: TRBJ2-5
v_gene: TRBV24-1
CDR3aa: CATSDGQKETQYF
CDR3nt: TGTGCCACCAGTGACGGACAGAAAGAGACCCAGTACTTC

d_gene: -
abundance: many
j_gene: TRBJ2-5
v_gene: TRBV25-1
CDR3aa: CASSEGRGRTQYF
CDR3nt: TGTGCCAGCAGTGAGGGGAGGGGGCGGACCCAGTACTTC

d_gene: -
abundance: few
j_gene: TRBJ2-1
v_gene: TRBV29-1
CDR3aa: CSVEIRRSSYNEQFF
CDR3nt: TGCAGCGTTGAAATCCGAAGGAGCTCCTACAATGAGCAGTTCTTC

d_gene: TRBD1
abundance: -
j_gene: TRBJ2-1
v_gene: TRBV14
CDR3aa: CASSLGTGGRNEQFF
CDR3nt: TGTGCCAGCAGCCTTGGGACAGGGGGTAGGAATGAGCAGTTCTTC

d_gene: TRBD1
abundance: few
j_gene: TRBJ2-5
v_gene: TRBV5-1
CDR3aa: CATRDSGVHRQETQYF
CDR3nt: TGCGCCACCCGGGACAGTGGCGTTCACAGACAAGAGACCCAGTACTTC

d_gene: -
abundance: -
j_gene: TRBJ1-2
v_gene: TRBV7-9
CDR3aa: CASSLGSSAYGYTF
CDR3nt: TGTGCCAGCAGCTTAGGGTCATCCGCCTATGGCTACACCTTC

d_gene: TRBD1
abundance: -
j_gene: TRBJ1-2
v_gene: TRBV29-1
CDR3aa: CSVDSGTGVYTF
CDR3nt: TGCAGCGTTGACTCCGGGACAGGGGTCTACACCTTC

d_gene: -
abundance: many
j_gene: TRBJ2-4
v_gene: TRBV3-1
CDR3aa: CASSQDRFAYSIKNIQYF
CDR3nt: TGTGCCAGCAGCCAAGATCGATTCGCATACAGTATAAAAAACATTCAGTACTTC

d_gene: -
abundance: -
j_gene: TRBJ2-1
v_gene: TRBV7-9
CDR3aa: CASSLISEQFF
CDR3nt: TGTGCCAGCAGCTTAATCAGTGAGCAGTTCTTC

d_gene: -
abundance: -
j_gene: TRBJ2-1
v_gene: TRBV9
CDR3aa: CASSVGTQEDNEQFF
CDR3nt: TGTGCCAGCAGCGTAGGGACCCAAGAGGACAATGAGCAGTTCTTC

d_gene: -
abundance: many
j_gene: TRBJ1-6
v_gene: TRBV4-2
CDR3aa: CASSQDPASYNSPLHF
CDR3nt: TGTGCCAGCAGCCAAGATCCGGCGTCCTATAATTCACCCCTCCACTTT

d_gene: TRBD2
abundance: many
j_gene: TRBJ2-5
v_gene: TRBV12-3/TRBV12-4
CDR3aa: CASTSTGTTDQETQYF
CDR3nt: TGTGCCAGCACCTCGACCGGGACTACCGACCAAGAGACCCAGTACTTC

d_gene: -
abundance: -
j_gene: TRBJ2-2
v_gene: TRBV4-2
CDR3aa: CASSGTGTTNTGELFF
CDR3nt: TGTGCCAGCAGCGGAACCGGGACAACGAACACCGGGGAGCTGTTTTTT

d_gene: -
abundance: many
j_gene: TRBJ2-7
v_gene: TRBV14
CDR3aa: CASSQVSSGTTYEQYF
CDR3nt: TGTGCCAGCAGCCAAGTAAGCAGCGGAACAACCTACGAGCAGTACTTC

d_gene: -
abundance: -
j_gene: TRBJ1-2
v_gene: TRBV30
CDR3aa: CAWEKTGGDIGYTF
CDR3nt: TGTGCCTGGGAGAAGACAGGAGGTGACATTGGCTACACCTTC

d_gene: -
abundance: -
j_gene: TRBJ1-5
v_gene: TRBV6-5
CDR3aa: CASSLGRINQPQHF
CDR3nt: TGTGCCAGCAGTCTAGGACGGATCAATCAGCCCCAGCATTTT

d_gene: -
abundance: few
j_gene: TRBJ2-2
v_gene: TRBV7-6
CDR3aa: CASSLVGGTNTGELFF
CDR3nt: TGTGCCAGCAGCTTAGTGGGGGGAACCAACACCGGGGAGCTGTTTTTT

d_gene: TRBD1
abundance: -
j_gene: TRBJ1-1
v_gene: TRBV4-1
CDR3aa: CASSQKGTGTGSEAFF
CDR3nt: TGCGCCAGCAGCCAAAAAGGGACCGGGACAGGGTCTGAAGCTTTCTTT

d_gene: TRBD2
abundance: many
j_gene: TRBJ2-1
v_gene: TRBV4-1
CDR3aa: CASSHRSGGSYNEQFF
CDR3nt: TGCGCCAGCAGCCACCGGAGCGGGGGCTCCTACAATGAGCAGTTCTTC

d_gene: -
abundance: -
j_gene: TRBJ2-7
v_gene: TRBV6-5
CDR3aa: CASSYSVSMASYEQYF
CDR3nt: TGTGCCAGCAGTTACTCGGTTTCCATGGCCTCCTACGAGCAGTACTTC

d_gene: TRBD1
abundance: -
j_gene: TRBJ1-1
v_gene: TRBV6-5
CDR3aa: CASSYIGQGAEAFF
CDR3nt: TGTGCCAGCAGTTACATCGGTCAGGGGGCTGAAGCTTTCTTT

d_gene: -
abundance: few
j_gene: TRBJ2-5
v_gene: TRBV4-3
CDR3aa: CASSQDLRTQYF
CDR3nt: TGCGCCAGCAGCCAAGATCTGAGGACCCAGTACTTC

d_gene: -
abundance: few
j_gene: TRBJ2-1
v_gene: TRBV7-8
CDR3aa: CASSLGLYEQFF
CDR3nt: TGTGCCAGCAGCTTAGGGTTGTACGAGCAGTTCTTC

d_gene: -
abundance: -
j_gene: TRBJ2-3
v_gene: TRBV5-1
CDR3aa: CASSILRGGSTDTQYF
CDR3nt: TGCGCCAGCAGCATCCTTCGCGGCGGCAGCACAGATACGCAGTATTTT

d_gene: TRBD1
abundance: -
j_gene: TRBJ2-1
v_gene: TRBV20-1
CDR3aa: CSASGTGLDNEQFF
CDR3nt: TGCAGTGCTAGCGGGACAGGGCTCGACAATGAGCAGTTCTTC

d_gene: -
abundance: -
j_gene: TRBJ2-2
v_gene: TRBV11-2
CDR3aa: CASSSGRVSTGELFF
CDR3nt: TGTGCCAGCAGCTCAGGACGGGTCAGCACCGGGGAGCTGTTTTTT

d_gene: -
abundance: -
j_gene: TRBJ2-1
v_gene: TRBV6-5
CDR3aa: CASSTPGPYNEQFF
CDR3nt: TGTGCCAGTAGTACCCCCGGACCCTACAATGAGCAGTTCTTC

d_gene: -
abundance: few
j_gene: TRBJ2-3
v_gene: TRBV9
CDR3aa: CASSTGGASTDTQYF
CDR3nt: TGTGCCAGCAGCACAGGAGGGGCTAGCACAGATACGCAGTATTTT

d_gene: TRBD1
abundance: -
j_gene: TRBJ2-5
v_gene: TRBV18
CDR3aa: CASSPIAPDRGETQYF
CDR3nt: TGTGCCAGCTCACCAATAGCTCCTGACAGGGGAGAGACCCAGTACTTC

d_gene: -
abundance: many
j_gene: TRBJ1-2
v_gene: TRBV18
CDR3aa: CASSPDVAVLYGYTF
CDR3nt: TGTGCCAGCTCACCGGACGTGGCTGTCCTCTATGGCTACACCTTC

d_gene: TRBD1
abundance: many
j_gene: TRBJ2-3
v_gene: TRBV7-2
CDR3aa: CASSLGTGYSTDTQYF
CDR3nt: TGTGCCAGCAGCTTAGGGACAGGCTATAGCACAGATACGCAGTATTTT

d_gene: TRBD1
abundance: few
j_gene: TRBJ2-2
v_gene: TRBV6-1
CDR3aa: CASSPGQGLTGELFF
CDR3nt: TGTGCCAGCAGTCCCGGACAGGGCCTTACCGGGGAGCTGTTTTTT

d_gene: -
abundance: -
j_gene: TRBJ2-2
v_gene: TRBV7-9
CDR3aa: CASSPAGGGELFF
CDR3nt: TGTGCCAGCAGCCCGGCCGGCGGCGGGGAGCTGTTTTTT

d_gene: -
abundance: few
j_gene: TRBJ1-1
v_gene: TRBV5-5
CDR3aa: CASSFTEDTEAFF
CDR3nt: TGTGCCAGCAGCTTTACAGAAGACACTGAAGCTTTCTTT

d_gene: TRBD2
abundance: -
j_gene: TRBJ2-1
v_gene: TRBV6-1
CDR3aa: CASSRLAGGSYNEQFF
CDR3nt: TGTGCCAGCAGCCGACTAGCGGGGGGTTCCTACAATGAGCAGTTCTTC

d_gene: -
abundance: few
j_gene: TRBJ1-2
v_gene: TRBV27
CDR3aa: CASSISASPHGYTF
CDR3nt: TGTGCCAGCAGTATCTCGGCCTCACCCCATGGCTACACCTTC

d_gene: TRBD1
abundance: -
j_gene: TRBJ1-5
v_gene: TRBV27
CDR3aa: CASSPSGQGWNQPQHF
CDR3nt: TGTGCCAGCAGTCCCTCGGGACAGGGATGGAATCAGCCCCAGCATTTT